This T cell receptor beta chain is from a study of cytomegalovirus exposure and HLA in healthy donors. Whole-study findings and limits: Per a later analysis, approximately 16,000 TCR beta sequences showed association with HLA alleles at 0.05 false discovery rate. The authors confirmed in vitro that a few CMV-associated chains were specific for CMV antigens.

This CDR3 is 15 amino acids long. V was cut by 3 bases and J by 0 bases, with 12 bases left in between. Germline values: CDR1 SGHRS, CDR2 YFSETQ. A multiplex PCR was run with 60 Vbeta primers and 13 Jbeta primers. Assay used: immunoSEQ multiplex PCR; TCRdb lists only in-frame clones, some missing. The table shows 100,000 to 150,000 clones, with over 75% occurring only once. A remark on this clone: Its antigen is unidentified.

This sequence was found in a middle-aged man in good health and CMV-seronegative. The rearrangement uses TRBV5-1 and TRBJ1-2; D is uncertain. Sequencing used PBMCs. The CDR3, as DNA: TGCGCCAGCAGCTCGGACGGGAGGACTAACTATGGCTACACCTTC. Translating it yields CASSSDGRTNYGYTF.